This T cell receptor (beta chain) was sequenced in a study of shared clonotypes between healthy human individuals. Study-wide context: The people who gave samples were two women and a few men aged 18 to 49.

On this clone: Additional DNA sequences in this sample encode the identical CDR3.

Measured with immunoSEQ multiplex PCR; TCRdb has only the in-frame clones, and not every one. This table holds some 470,000 clones, over 60% found once. When samples were unsorted, about 90 million PBMCs were used for genomic DNA. The sequenced sample consisted of PBMCs. The TCR comes from a woman in her thirties or forties in good health. Some clones in this sample may be carry-over from other donors' samples.

In DNA, the CDR3 is TGTGCCAGCAGCCTGGAGGGAAACACTGAAGCTTTCTTT. Protein sequence: CASSLEGNTEAFF. The chain carries TRBV7-9 and TRBJ1-1; D remains unclear. The germline gives CDR1 SEHNR, CDR2 FQNEAQ (reference sequence). Between the trimmed V and J ends, which lost 5 bases and 2 bases, there was a span of 9 bases. This CDR3 has 13 amino acids.